The 20 T cell receptor beta chains reported below all come from one sample, sequenced in a study of control samples from healthy donors and cancer patients. Profiling relied on immunoSEQ multiplex PCR, and the TCRdb table lists in-frame clones only, not all of them. The sample carries 170,000 or so clones, 75% to 95% recorded once. The sequenced material came from blood. These receptors originate from a woman between 40 and 50 years old in good health.

The CDR3 sequence: CASSQVESSYTF. The CDR3 nucleotides are TGTGCCAGCAGCCAAGTAGAATCCTCCTACACCTTC. The chain joins TRBV3-1 (or the pseudogene TRBV3-2) to TRBJ1-2; D uncertain. Trimming shortened V by 1 base and J by 10 bases, and 10 bases separated the two germline ends. This CDR3 has 12 residues. Germline V gives CDR1 LGHDT, CDR2 YNNKEL (reference sequence).

The chain links TRBV5-5 to TRBJ1-3; 7 bases fit TRBD1. Germline-derived CDR1 and CDR2 are SGHKS and YYEKEE (reference sequence). This CDR3 has 15 residues. V lost 0 bases, J lost 2 bases, and 2 bases stayed unmatched. CDR3 sequence reads: CASSLATGAGNTIYF. The CDR3 DNA is TGTGCCAGCAGCTTGGCCACAGGGGCTGGAAACACCATATATTTT.

The chain uses TRBV5-1 and TRBJ2-5; a possible D gene is TRBD2 (5 bases). Trimming removed 9 bases from V and 5 bases from J, with 17 bases in between. This CDR3 contains 13 residues. CDR1 and CDR2 from the germline V gene are SGHRS and YFSETQ. The CDR3 is CATGISRGETQYF. The CDR3 nucleotides read TGCGCCACCGGGATCTCCAGAGGGGAGACCCAGTACTTC.

The chain uses TRBV19 and TRBJ1-3, with D possibly TRBD1 on 6 matching bases. Trimming shortened V by 6 bases and J by 4 bases, and 13 bases separated the two germline ends. The CDR3 covers 14 residues. CDR1 is LNHDA, CDR2 SQIVND, per germline (reference sequence). The CDR3 here is CASSGGTSGNTIYF. Here the CDR3 DNA reads TGTGCCAGTAGCGGGGGGACAAGCGGAAACACCATATATTTT. The whole variable domain, remainder taken from reference TRBV19 and TRBJ1-3, is DGGITQSPKYLFRKEGQNVTLSCEQNLNHDAMYWYRQDPGQGLRLIYYSQIVNDFQKGDIAEGYSVSREKKESFPLTVTSAQKNPTAFYLCASSGGTSGNTIYFGEGSWLTVV.

This clone was counted a few times. The V and J genes are TRBV18 and TRBJ2-5; 12 nucleotides agree with TRBD2. V shed 1 base, J shed 4 bases, and the junction held 4 bases outside the gene matches. CDR3 length equals 16 residues. The V gene's germline CDR1 is KGHSH and CDR2 LQKENI. CDR3 bases: TGTGCCAGCTCACCACGGACTAGCGGGGCTGCAGAGACCCAGTACTTC. This codes for CASSPRTSGAAETQYF.

The chain combines TRBV9 with TRBJ1-6; D is undetermined. The CDR3 is 14 residues long. Germline V gene sequence: CDR1 SGDLS, CDR2 YYNGEE. Trimming cost V 0 bases and J 7 bases, with 8 bases left between them. CDR3 nucleotides: TGTGCCAGCAGCGTAGCTGTGATCAATTCACCCCTCCACTTT. Residues: CASSVAVINSPLHF.

CDR3 sequence (DNA): TGTGCCAGCAGCGAACAGCTAAACACTGAAGCTTTCTTT. Encoded protein: CASSEQLNTEAFF. J is TRBJ1-1 and V is TRBV7-9; D remains ambiguous. The CDR3 runs 13 residues. Germline V gives CDR1 SEHNR, CDR2 FQNEAQ (reference sequence). V lost 5 bases and J 2 bases, leaving 9 bases between the germline ends.

V gene TRBV6-5 combines with J gene TRBJ1-1, with 7 positions matching TRBD1. CDR3 length: 12 amino acids. Trimming removed 6 bases from V and 9 bases from J; junction bases left unmatched: 7. CDR1 and CDR2 (germline): MNHEY, SVGAGI. The CDR3: CASRNDRDQAFF. The CDR3 DNA is TGTGCCAGCAGGAACGACAGGGATCAAGCTTTCTTT.

The chain recombines TRBV4-1 with TRBJ2-5, with D perhaps TRBD2 (5 bases). Germline CDR1 and CDR2: MGHRA and YSYEKL. V gave up 1 base and J gave up 7 bases, with 16 bases separating them. The CDR3 consists of 15 residues. The CDR3 region has the DNA TGCGCCAGCAGCCAAGGAGGGCTACCGCAGAGGACCCAGTACTTC. Protein product: CASSQGGLPQRTQYF.

This chain connects TRBV1 to TRBJ2-3; TRBD2 reflects the table's D call only, with no check against the DNA. TRBV1 corresponds to a pseudogene. The CDR3 totals 22 residues. The CDR3 nucleotides read TGCACCAGCAGCCAACACCCATACATAACTAGCGGGGGAGGTGTCGGCACAGATACGCAGTATTTT. This sequence encodes CTSSQHPYITSGGGVGTDTQYF.

V and J are TRBV5-5 and TRBJ2-3; D might be TRBD1 (6 bases). Trimming removed 0 bases at V and 4 bases at J, with 9 bases between. Germline V gene sequence: CDR1 SGHKS, CDR2 YYEKEE (reference sequence). CDR3 size: 14 residues. The CDR3 nucleotides read TGTGCCAGCAGCTTGGGTTCAGGGGCAGATACGCAGTATTTT. Encoded protein: CASSLGSGADTQYF.

The J gene is TRBJ2-1, the V gene TRBV2; D may correspond to TRBD1 or TRBD2 (6 bases each). The V gene's germline CDR1 is SNHLY and CDR2 FYNNEI. V lost 2 bases and J lost 5, with 19 bases in between. This CDR3 has 17 residues. As DNA, the CDR3 is TGTGCCAGCAGTGAACCCGCATGGGGGGCAAAGGACAATGAGCAGTTCTTC. Translating gives CASSEPAWGAKDNEQFF.

DNA of the CDR3: TGTGCCAGCAGCTTGGACAGAAACACAGATACGCAGTATTTT. Translating gives CASSLDRNTDTQYF. The chain has TRBV7-9 and TRBJ2-3, with TRBD1 as a possible D gene (6 bases). Germline CDR1 SEHNR, CDR2 FQNEAQ (reference sequence). The germline V and J ends were trimmed by 3 bases and 2 bases, with 9 bases remaining between them. The CDR3 is 14 residues long.

This chain links TRBV10-3 with TRBJ2-5, with 9 bases matching TRBD1. CDR1 and CDR2 (germline): ENHRY, SYGVKD. The CDR3 has 17 residues. V lost 4 bases, J lost 2 bases, and 11 bases stayed unmatched. For the CDR3, the DNA is TGTGCCATCAGTGGGGGGACAGGGAGGGATCGTCAAGAGACCCAGTACTTC. Its protein product is CAISGGTGRDRQETQYF.

This clone was found a few times. The chain links TRBV5-1 to TRBJ1-1; a weak D match, TRBD1 (6 bases). This CDR3 region has 11 residues. Germline CDR1 and CDR2: SGHRS and YFSETQ. V lost 7 bases and J lost 8, with 12 bases in between. CDR3 sequence (DNA): TGCGCCAGCCAGCGACAGGTAGAAGCTTTCTTT. Encoded protein: CASQRQVEAFF.

This clone was recorded once. The chain couples TRBV6-5 to TRBJ2-3, with 15 bases fitting TRBD2. The CDR3 has 16 amino acids. After removal of 3 bases from V and 4 bases from J, the junction contained 2 bases not matched to a gene. Germline CDR1 reads MNHEY; CDR2 reads SVGAGI. The CDR3 coding sequence is TGTGCCAGCAGTTATGGACTAGCGGGGGGGCCAGATACGCAGTATTTT. The encoded protein is CASSYGLAGGPDTQYF.

This chain's CDR3 is CASSLTYAGTGDEKLFF. The CDR3 DNA is TGTGCCAGCAGCTTAACTTACGCCGGGACTGGAGATGAAAAACTGTTTTTT. The J gene is TRBJ1-4, the V gene TRBV9, with TRBD1 as a possible D gene (5 bases). This CDR3 is built from 17 residues. Germline V CDR1 and CDR2: SGDLS, YYNGEE. The V gene lost 4 bases and the J gene lost 6 bases, with 22 bases spanning the gap. The variable domain in full, completed from reference TRBV9 and TRBJ1-4, reads DSGVTQTPKHLITATGQRVTLRCSPRSGDLSVYWYQQSLDQGLQFLIQYYNGEERAKGNILERFSAQQFPDLHSELNLSSLELGDSALYFCASSLTYAGTGDEKLFFGSGTQLSVL.

This clone was observed once. The chain carries TRBV27 and TRBJ2-3; unclear D gene. Looked up from germline, CDR1 is MNHEY and CDR2 is SMNVEV (reference sequence). The CDR3 contains 15 residues. V lost 1 base and J 4 bases, leaving 12 bases between the germline ends. This chain's CDR3 is CASSLYQVTPDTQYF. The CDR3 coding sequence is TGTGCCAGCAGTTTATACCAGGTTACGCCAGATACGCAGTATTTT.

V is TRBV9 and J is TRBJ2-3; no clear D gene. The germline V gene encodes CDR1 SGDLS and CDR2 YYNGEE. CDR3 length equals 14 residues. Between the trimmed V and J ends, which lost 2 bases and 0 bases, there was a span of 7 bases. This chain's CDR3 is CASSVSPSTDTQYF. The CDR3 DNA is TGTGCCAGCAGCGTTAGCCCTAGCACAGATACGCAGTATTTT.

The rearrangement joins TRBV7-8 to TRBJ2-1; no reliable D call. Germline CDR1 reads SGHVS; CDR2 reads FQNEAQ. With 2 bases removed from V and 4 bases from J, the gap between germline ends came to 6 bases. The CDR3 consists of 13 residues. CDR3 region: CASSLTSYNEQFF. CDR3 DNA sequence: TGTGCCAGCAGCTTAACCTCGTACAATGAGCAGTTCTTC.